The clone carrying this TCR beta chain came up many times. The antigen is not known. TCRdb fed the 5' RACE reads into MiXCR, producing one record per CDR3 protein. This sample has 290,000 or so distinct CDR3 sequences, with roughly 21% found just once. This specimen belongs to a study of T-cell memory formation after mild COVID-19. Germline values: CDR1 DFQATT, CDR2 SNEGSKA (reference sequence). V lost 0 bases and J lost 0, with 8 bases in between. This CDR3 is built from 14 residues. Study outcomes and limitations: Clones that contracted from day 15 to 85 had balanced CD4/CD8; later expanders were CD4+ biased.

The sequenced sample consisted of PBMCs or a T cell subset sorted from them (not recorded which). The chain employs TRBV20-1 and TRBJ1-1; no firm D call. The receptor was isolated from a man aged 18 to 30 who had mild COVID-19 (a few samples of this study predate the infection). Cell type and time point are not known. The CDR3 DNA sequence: TGCAGTGCTAGAGATCGGGTACTGAACACTGAAGCTTTCTTT. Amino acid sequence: CSARDRVLNTEAFF.